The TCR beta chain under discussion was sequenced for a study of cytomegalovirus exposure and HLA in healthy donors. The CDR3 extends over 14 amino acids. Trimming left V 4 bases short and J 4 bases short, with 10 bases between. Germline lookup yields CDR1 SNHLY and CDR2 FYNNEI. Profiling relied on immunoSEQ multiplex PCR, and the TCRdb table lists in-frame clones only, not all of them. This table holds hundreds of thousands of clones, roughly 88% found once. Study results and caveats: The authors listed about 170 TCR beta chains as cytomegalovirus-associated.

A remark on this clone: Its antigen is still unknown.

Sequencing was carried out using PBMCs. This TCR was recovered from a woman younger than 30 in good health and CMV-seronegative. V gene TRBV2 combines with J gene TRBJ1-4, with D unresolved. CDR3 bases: TGTGCCAGCAGTGCCCATGAGGGTAATGAAAAACTGTTTTTT. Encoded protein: CASSAHEGNEKLFF.